This T cell receptor (beta chain) emerged from a study of regulatory T cells in long-lasting Graves disease (dated by TCRdb to about 2021). Study-level background: Patients with newly diagnosed Graves' disease had been on antithyroid drugs for under 3 months. TCR sequencing covered 13 persistent and approximately 20 newly diagnosed Graves' disease patients, around 33 samples in total. The study took place in China and was registered as a clinical trial. Persistent Graves' disease patients were compared with newly diagnosed Graves' disease patients by peripheral blood TCR sequencing and RNA sequencing. Results and caveats for the whole study, not just this receptor: Sequencing and analysis were restricted to the TCR beta chain. Only peripheral blood was studied, because thyroid tissue, the primary lesion, was inaccessible. Persistent disease showed preferential use of TRBV28, TRBJ1-2 and TRBJ2-5, whereas newly diagnosed disease favored TRBV20-1 and TRBJ2-1. A larger number of public clonotypes was shared among persistent patients (around 2,500) than among newly diagnosed patients (approximately 1,000). Lower TCR Shannon entropy and fewer highly expanded clones were observed in persistent Graves' disease patients than in newly diagnosed patients, which suggested clonal expansion. As a limitation, the authors acknowledged that the small sample size may reduce accuracy.

The sample's time point label, decoded: newly diagnosed GD, antithyroid drugs for less than 3 months. For both TCR sequencing and RNA sequencing, RNA was extracted from PBMCs using TRIzol. The diagnosis of Graves' disease followed American Thyroid Association guidelines. Recruitment of patients was carried out at an endocrinology department in Xi'an, China. From each patient, about 9 milliliters of peripheral blood was collected into an EDTA anticoagulant tube. Ficoll Paque Plus density gradient separation was used to isolate PBMCs, and no additional T cell sorting was done. An Agilent 2100 Bioanalyzer and agarose gel were used to check RNA quality, and a NanoDrop 2000 was used to measure RNA concentration. This clonotype was seen many times. The antigen it binds to is not known. The sample holds no much larger clone one base away, and base qualities are not on file. The CDR3 goes from the cysteine to the phenylalanine over 16 residues. Here the CDR3 DNA is all that survives: 48 bases in frame from base 1. Reading the germline V gene (reference sequence) gives CDR1 DFQATT and CDR2 SNEGSKA. The junction shows trimming of 6 bases on V and 3 bases on J, plus 21 bases between the germline ends.

The library relied on multiplex PCR. Sequencer: Illumina HiSeq 4000. CDR3 regions were amplified by Arm-PCR with iRepertoire HTBI primers to construct TCR beta libraries. PCR products were gel purified before sequencing. In the source study's methods: Across samples, roughly 60 TRBV and around 15 TRBJ segments were identified and used for gene usage analysis of CDR3 amino acid clonotypes. Filtered high-quality paired reads were merged into contigs using COPE and FqMerger. BLAST was used to align contigs to IMGT TRBV, TRBD and TRBJ reference genes, with CDR3 defined following IMGT. Clonotypes above 0.1% frequency were classified as highly expanded clones. Repertoire diversity was measured by Shannon entropy, and V-J evenness by the Gini coefficient. A clonotype was considered public if more than one individual shared it. Using fastp at Q25 and MiXCR, TCRdb reprocessed the public reads and kept productive beta chains. A single entry per CDR3 protein holds the most common genes and DNA from its merged rows. The V and J calls and clone size are TCRdb's, not the authors'. This sample has approximately 250,000 distinct CDR3 sequences in its table, and roughly 18% of those were observed once. The ten top clones hold around 20% of the sample.

This receptor was identified in a female donor with Graves disease. This chain is built from TRBV20-1 and TRBJ2-1; TRBD2 could be the D gene, as 6 bases match. This specimen consisted of peripheral blood mononuclear cells (PBMCs), obtained at new diagnosis, from a patient treated with antithyroid drugs. The CDR3 corresponds to CSAPSLGTLGYNEQFF. The DNA is TGCAGTGCCCCTTCGTTAGGGACTTTGGGCTACAATGAGCAGTTCTTC.